The 20 T cell receptor beta chains reported below all come from one sample, sequenced in a study of monozygotic twins with inflammatory bowel disease. TCRdb reanalyzed the 5' RACE reads and collapses them to one entry per CDR3 protein, without DNA. The clone table shows under 130,000 distinct CDR3 sequences, with the ten largest holding 1.5% to 2%. Sequencing was carried out using blood. Receptors originate from a human donor with ulcerative colitis or Crohn's disease, or a healthy co-twin of an affected twin (not recorded which).

The V gene is TRBV5-1, the J gene TRBJ1-5; checking the TCRdb D call of TRBD1 is not possible without DNA. Looked up from germline, CDR1 is SGHRS and CDR2 is YFSETQ. CDR3 length: 15 amino acids. The CDR3 sequence: CASSLGDRPGQPQHF.

The genes are TRBV27 and TRBJ2-4; as DNA is missing, the TRBD1 call by TCRdb cannot be tested. This CDR3 is 15 amino acids long. The germline V gene encodes CDR1 MNHEY and CDR2 SMNVEV (reference sequence). This CDR3 is CASSPLGAAKNIQYF.

The chain uses TRBV5-5 and TRBJ2-7. Germline V gene sequence: CDR1 SGHKS, CDR2 YYEKEE (reference sequence). The length of the CDR3 is 13 residues. CDR3: CASNLMGSYEQYF.

J is TRBJ2-7 and V is TRBV7-7; TCRdb proposes TRBD1, but this gene call is untestable without DNA. Per germline, CDR1 SSHAT and CDR2 FNYEAQ (reference sequence). The CDR3 totals 13 residues. This CDR3 is CASSLAEGTDSVF.

V and J are TRBV9 and TRBJ1-5; TCRdb's D call of TRBD1 is untestable without DNA. The CDR3 runs to 15 residues. The V gene's germline CDR1 is SGDLS and CDR2 YYNGEE. The CDR3: CASSPQGNSNQPQHF.

V gene TRBV5-1 combines with J gene TRBJ2-3; TCRdb's D gene call, TRBD2, goes unchecked for lack of DNA. Germline V gene lookup returns CDR1 SGHRS and CDR2 YFSETQ. CDR3 size: 15 residues. This CDR3 is CASSGSGMVPDTQYF.

V and J are TRBV12-3 or TRBV12-4 and TRBJ2-7; as DNA is missing, the TRBD1 call by TCRdb cannot be tested. The CDR3 runs 13 residues. The CDR3 sequence is CASKRDTWYEQYF.

This rearrangement joins TRBV5-3 to TRBJ2-1; checking the TCRdb D call of TRBD1 is not possible without DNA. TRBV5-3 is reported as an ORF; its role is uncertain. This CDR3 is 17 amino acids long. The CDR3 loop is CARSFSVRVPSYNEQFF.

This rearrangement joins TRBV6-4 to TRBJ2-2. CDR1 is MRHNA and CDR2 is SNTAGT in the germline V gene. This CDR3 has 12 amino acids. Here the CDR3 reads CASSDHSGELFF.

The V call is TRBV27, the J call TRBJ1-5. CDR1 MNHEY and CDR2 SMNVEV come from the germline V gene (reference sequence). The CDR3 is 15 residues long. The chain's CDR3 is CASSLNTEGNQPQHF.

V and J are TRBV7-9 and TRBJ2-5; the TCRdb D gene call, TRBD2, has no DNA to confirm it. Germline V CDR1 and CDR2: SEHNR, FQNEAQ (reference sequence). This CDR3 is built from 15 residues. CDR3 amino acids: CASSPTTSGGETQYF. Full variable domain (remainder filled in from reference TRBV7-9 and TRBJ2-5): DTGVSQNPRHKITKRGQNVTFRCDPISEHNRLYWYRQTLGQGPEFLTYFQNEAQLEKSRLLSDRFSAERPKGSFSTLEIQRTEQGDSAMYLCASSPTTSGGETQYFGPGTRLLVL.

The V and J genes are TRBV5-6 and TRBJ2-1; the TCRdb call, TRBD1, lacks DNA for checking. This CDR3 contains 16 residues. Germline values: CDR1 SGHDT, CDR2 YYEEEE. This CDR3 is CAGSLGGGGYYNEQFF.

The chain uses TRBV7-2 and TRBJ2-5; TCRdb gives TRBD1 as the D gene, but with no DNA this cannot be confirmed. Germline CDR1 and CDR2: SGHTA and FQGNSA. The CDR3 covers 14 residues. CDR3 loop: CASTWGTGEKTQYF. Variable domain in full (rest from reference TRBV7-2 and TRBJ2-5): GAGVSQSPSNKVTEKGKDVELRCDPISGHTALYWYRQSLGQGLEFLIYFQGNSAPDKSGLPSDRFSAERTGGSVSTLTIQRTQQEDSAVYLCASTWGTGEKTQYFGPGTRLLVL.

The V and J genes are TRBV6-2 or TRBV6-3 and TRBJ2-3; the TCRdb D gene call, TRBD2, has no DNA to confirm it. Germline CDR1 reads MNHEY; CDR2 reads SVGEGT. This CDR3 has 17 residues. CDR3: CASSRSGLAGSTDTQYF.

The chain combines TRBV20-1 with TRBJ2-5. Per the germline V gene, CDR1 is DFQATT and CDR2 is SNEGSKA (reference sequence). This CDR3 region has 14 residues. CDR3 in amino acids: CSARVGTKQETQYF.

The CDR3 sequence: CASSYGTSGNSYEQYF. This sequence joins TRBV6-5 and TRBJ2-7; the TRBD2 assignment by TCRdb is unverifiable without DNA. The CDR3 consists of 16 residues. Germline CDR1 reads MNHEY; CDR2 reads SVGAGI.

V usage is TRBV20-1 and J usage is TRBJ2-3. Germline-derived CDR1 and CDR2 are DFQATT and SNEGSKA (reference sequence). CDR3 size: 12 residues. The CDR3 is CSARTQTDTQYF.

The chain is built from TRBV20-1 and TRBJ1-6; TCRdb calls TRBD1, which cannot be checked without DNA. CDR1 DFQATT and CDR2 SNEGSKA come from the germline V gene (reference sequence). CDR3 size: 17 residues. CDR3 region: CSAPLGGSSNYNSPLHF.

The chain joins TRBV10-3 to TRBJ1-1; without DNA, the TCRdb call of TRBD1 cannot be checked. Germline CDR1 ENHRY, CDR2 SYGVKD. The CDR3 covers 14 residues. CDR3 in amino acids: CAISEALRNTEAFF.

The chain recombines TRBV5-1 with TRBJ2-2; as DNA is missing, the TRBD1 call by TCRdb cannot be tested. The CDR3 is 17 amino acids. The germline gives CDR1 SGHRS, CDR2 YFSETQ. CDR3 sequence reads: CASSLPRGLTNTGELFF. The complete variable domain, with remaining parts taken from reference TRBV5-1 and TRBJ2-2, reads KAGVTQTPRYLIKTRGQQVTLSCSPISGHRSVSWYQQTPGQGLQFLFEYFSETQRNKGNFPGRFSGRQFSNSRSEMNVSTLELGDSALYLCASSLPRGLTNTGELFFGEGSRLTVL.